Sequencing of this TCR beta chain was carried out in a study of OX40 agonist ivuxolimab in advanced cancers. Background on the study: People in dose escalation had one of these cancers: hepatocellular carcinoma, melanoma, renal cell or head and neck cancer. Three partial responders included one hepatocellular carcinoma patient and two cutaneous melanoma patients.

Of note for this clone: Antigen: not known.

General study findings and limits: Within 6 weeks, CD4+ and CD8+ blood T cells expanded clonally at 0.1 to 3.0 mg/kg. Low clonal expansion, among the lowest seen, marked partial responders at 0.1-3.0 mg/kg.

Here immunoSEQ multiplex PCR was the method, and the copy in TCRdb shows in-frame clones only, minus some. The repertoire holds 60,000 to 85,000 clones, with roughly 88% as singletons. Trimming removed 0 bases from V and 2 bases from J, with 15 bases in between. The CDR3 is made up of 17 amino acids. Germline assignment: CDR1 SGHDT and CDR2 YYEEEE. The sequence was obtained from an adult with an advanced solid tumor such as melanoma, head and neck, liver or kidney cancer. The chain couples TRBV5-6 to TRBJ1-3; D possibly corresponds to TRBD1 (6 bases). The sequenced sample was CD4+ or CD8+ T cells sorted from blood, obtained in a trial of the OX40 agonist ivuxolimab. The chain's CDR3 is CASSLDGRGPPGNTIYF. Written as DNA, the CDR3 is TGTGCCAGCAGCTTGGACGGCAGGGGACCACCTGGAAACACCATATATTTT.